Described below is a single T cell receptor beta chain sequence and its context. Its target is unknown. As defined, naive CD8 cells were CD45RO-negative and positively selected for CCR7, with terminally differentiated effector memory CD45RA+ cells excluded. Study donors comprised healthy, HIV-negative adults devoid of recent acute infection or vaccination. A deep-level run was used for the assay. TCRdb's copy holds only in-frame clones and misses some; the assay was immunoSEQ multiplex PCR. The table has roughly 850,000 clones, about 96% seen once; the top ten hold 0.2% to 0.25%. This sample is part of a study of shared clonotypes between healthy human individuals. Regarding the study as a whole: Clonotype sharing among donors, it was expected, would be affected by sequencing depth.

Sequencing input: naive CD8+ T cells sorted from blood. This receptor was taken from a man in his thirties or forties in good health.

CDR3 loop: CASSPRDTITDTQYF. The CDR3 bases are TGTGCCAGCAGCCCCCGGGACACCATCACAGATACGCAGTATTTT. The chain has TRBV7-2 and TRBJ2-3, with a weak D call TRBD1 (6 bases). The CDR3 loop spans 15 amino acids. The germline V gene has CDR1 SGHTA and CDR2 FQGNSA. V was pared by 5 bases and J by 2 bases, with 14 bases between.